The clone carrying this TCR beta chain was seen a few times. Its antigen is undetermined. The data originate from a study of regulatory T cells in long-lasting Graves disease. General study findings and limits: Favoring TRBV28, TRBJ1-2 and TRBJ2-5 was a feature seen in persistent disease.

Regarding time point: newly diagnosed GD, antithyroid drugs for less than 3 months. RNA from PBMCs was the source of the TCR library. Patients came through an endocrinology department, and that department was in Xi'an, China. EDTA tubes received nine milliliters of collected peripheral blood. Arm-PCR of CDR3 regions with iRepertoire HTBI primers generated TCR beta libraries. Authors' data handling: Taken together, the samples had 55 to 70 TRBV and around 14 TRBJ segments identified. TCRdb used MiXCR to reprocess the multiplex PCR reads, holding one entry per CDR3 protein. The V and J calls shown here were made by TCRdb, not taken from the authors' results. The sample lists approximately 400,000 distinct CDR3 sequences, 15% to 17% occurring once. This CDR3 contains 13 residues. Germline CDR1 and CDR2: MNHEY and SMNVEV (reference sequence). Trimming took off 6 bases at V and 4 bases at J, with 12 bases between the two ends.

This clonotype was obtained from a female donor with Graves disease. The sequences come from peripheral blood mononuclear cells (PBMCs), collected at new diagnosis, from a patient treated with antithyroid drugs. This chain connects TRBV27 to TRBJ1-1; D possibly corresponds to TRBD1 (5 bases). For the CDR3, the DNA is TGTGCCAGCAGCTTCCCCGGGGCCACTGAAGCTTTCTTT. It translates to CASSFPGATEAFF.